This passage covers 2 T cell receptor beta chains from one sample sequenced in a study of T cells in tuberculosis. Generated by immunoSEQ multiplex PCR, the TCRdb table keeps only in-frame clones and is missing some. The profile covers tens of thousands of clones, with about 95% appearing a single time and around 7% taken by the ten largest. Sequencing used PBMCs. Receptor source: a donor between 10 and 35 years old with latent tuberculosis or without tuberculosis infection.

The rearrangement links TRBV15 to TRBJ1-2; D is perhaps TRBD1 (6 bases). V lost 0 bases and J lost 6, with 17 bases in between. Per germline, CDR1 LNHNV and CDR2 YYDKDF (reference sequence). This CDR3 comprises 16 residues. The CDR3 sequence is CATSRDWVLQGHGYTF. The CDR3, as DNA: TGTGCCACCAGCAGAGATTGGGTATTACAGGGTCATGGCTACACCTTC.

The chain joins TRBV27 to TRBJ1-2; possible D gene TRBD1, 5 bases. Trimming took 5 bases from V and 8 from J, leaving 21 bases between them. The length of the CDR3 is 15 residues. Germline V gene sequence: CDR1 MNHEY, CDR2 SMNVEV (reference sequence). CDR3 DNA: TGTGCCAGCAGTCCCCGCTCAGGGTATCCAGGGGGCTACACCTTC. Its protein product is CASSPRSGYPGGYTF.